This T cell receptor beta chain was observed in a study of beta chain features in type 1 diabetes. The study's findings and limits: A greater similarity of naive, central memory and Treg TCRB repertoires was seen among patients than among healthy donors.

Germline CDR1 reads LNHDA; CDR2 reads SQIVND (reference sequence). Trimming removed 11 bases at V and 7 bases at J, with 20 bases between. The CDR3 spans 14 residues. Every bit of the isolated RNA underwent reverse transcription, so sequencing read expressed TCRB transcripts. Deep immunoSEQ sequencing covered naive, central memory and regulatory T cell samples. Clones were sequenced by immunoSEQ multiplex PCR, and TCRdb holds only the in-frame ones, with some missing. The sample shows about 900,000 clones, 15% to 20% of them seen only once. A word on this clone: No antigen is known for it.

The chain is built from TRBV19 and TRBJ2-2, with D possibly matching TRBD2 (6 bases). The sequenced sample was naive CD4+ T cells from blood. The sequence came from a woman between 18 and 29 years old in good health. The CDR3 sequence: CASQRRGQVGELFF. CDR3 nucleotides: TGTGCCTCCCAACGGAGGGGTCAGGTCGGGGAGCTGTTTTTT. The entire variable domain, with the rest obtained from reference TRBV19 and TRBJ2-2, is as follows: DGGITQSPKYLFRKEGQNVTLSCEQNLNHDAMYWYRQDPGQGLRLIYYSQIVNDFQKGDIAEGYSVSREKKESFPLTVTSAQKNPTAFYLCASQRRGQVGELFFGEGSRLTVL.